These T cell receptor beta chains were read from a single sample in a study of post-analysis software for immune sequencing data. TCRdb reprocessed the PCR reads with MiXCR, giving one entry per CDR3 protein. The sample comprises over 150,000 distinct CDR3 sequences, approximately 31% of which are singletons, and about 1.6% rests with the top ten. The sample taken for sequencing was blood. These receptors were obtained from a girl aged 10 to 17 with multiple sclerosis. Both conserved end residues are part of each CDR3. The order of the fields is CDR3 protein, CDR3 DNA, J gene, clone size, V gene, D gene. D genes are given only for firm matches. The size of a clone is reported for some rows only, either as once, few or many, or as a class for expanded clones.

cdr3_aa: CASSLEGAAYNEQFF
cdr3_nt: TGTGCCAGCAGCTTAGAGGGAGCGGCCTACAATGAGCAGTTCTTC
j_call: TRBJ2-1
clone_size: many
v_call: TRBV7-8
d_call: NA

cdr3_aa: CASSSNRPTNTEAFF
cdr3_nt: TGTGCCAGCAGCTCAAACAGGCCCACGAACACTGAAGCTTTCTTT
j_call: TRBJ1-1
clone_size: NA
v_call: TRBV13
d_call: NA

cdr3_aa: CASSFPGKQFF
cdr3_nt: TGTGCCAGCAGTTTCCCGGGAAAGCAGTTCTTC
j_call: TRBJ2-1
clone_size: few
v_call: TRBV28
d_call: NA

cdr3_aa: CSAEVEGASGPTGELFF
cdr3_nt: TGCAGTGCTGAGGTTGAGGGGGCGTCGGGACCCACCGGGGAGCTGTTTTTT
j_call: TRBJ2-2
clone_size: few
v_call: TRBV20-1
d_call: TRBD1

cdr3_aa: CASSSQPGQGGQPQHF
cdr3_nt: TGCGCCAGCAGCTCACAACCGGGACAGGGCGGTCAGCCCCAGCATTTT
j_call: TRBJ1-5
clone_size: many
v_call: TRBV5-1
d_call: TRBD1

cdr3_aa: CASSLTSFTGESGANVLTF
cdr3_nt: TGTGCCAGCAGCTTAACTAGTTTTACAGGCGAATCTGGGGCCAACGTCCTGACTTTC
j_call: TRBJ2-6
clone_size: NA
v_call: TRBV7-2
d_call: NA

cdr3_aa: CASSLGQLTYQETQYF
cdr3_nt: TGTGCCAGCAGTCTGGGACAGCTGACGTACCAAGAGACCCAGTACTTC
j_call: TRBJ2-5
clone_size: many
v_call: TRBV12-3/TRBV12-4
d_call: TRBD1

cdr3_aa: CASSYSSRVGQPQHF
cdr3_nt: TGTGCCAGCAGTTACTCAAGTAGGGTGGGTCAGCCCCAGCATTTT
j_call: TRBJ1-5
clone_size: NA
v_call: TRBV6-6
d_call: NA

cdr3_aa: CASSRPTGRGEQYF
cdr3_nt: TGTGCCAGCAGCCGACCGACAGGGAGAGGCGAGCAGTACTTC
j_call: TRBJ2-7
clone_size: few
v_call: TRBV4-2
d_call: TRBD1

cdr3_aa: CATISYSNQPQHF
cdr3_nt: TGTGCCACCATCTCCTATAGCAATCAGCCCCAGCATTTT
j_call: TRBJ1-5
clone_size: many
v_call: TRBV28
d_call: NA

cdr3_aa: CASRRTGGSDGYTF
cdr3_nt: TGTGCCAGCAGGAGGACAGGAGGATCCGATGGCTACACCTTC
j_call: TRBJ1-2
clone_size: many
v_call: TRBV27
d_call: TRBD1

cdr3_aa: CASRGSSLAKNIQYF
cdr3_nt: TGTGCCAGCAGGGGGAGTTCTCTAGCCAAAAACATTCAGTACTTC
j_call: TRBJ2-4
clone_size: many
v_call: TRBV12-3/TRBV12-4
d_call: NA

cdr3_aa: CASSQENSGADTYEQYF
cdr3_nt: TGCGCCAGCAGCCAAGAGAATAGCGGGGCCGATACCTACGAGCAGTACTTC
j_call: TRBJ2-7
clone_size: many
v_call: TRBV4-1
d_call: TRBD2

cdr3_aa: CASSQERGGPLGYTF
cdr3_nt: TGTGCCAGCAGCCAAGAAAGGGGGGGCCCCCTTGGCTACACCTTC
j_call: TRBJ1-2
clone_size: few
v_call: TRBV3-1
d_call: NA

cdr3_aa: CASTPVTGRLFF
cdr3_nt: TGTGCCAGCACCCCCGTGACAGGGCGACTGTTTTTT
j_call: TRBJ1-4
clone_size: NA
v_call: TRBV7-8
d_call: TRBD1

cdr3_aa: CASSVTATIYNEQFF
cdr3_nt: TGTGCCAGCAGCGTGACAGCTACAATATACAATGAGCAGTTCTTC
j_call: TRBJ2-1
clone_size: few
v_call: TRBV12-3/TRBV12-4
d_call: NA

cdr3_aa: CASSGGGAHVLMNTEAFF
cdr3_nt: TGTGCCAGCAGCGGCGGAGGGGCACATGTACTTATGAACACTGAAGCTTTCTTT
j_call: TRBJ1-1
clone_size: NA
v_call: TRBV3-1
d_call: NA

cdr3_aa: CASAAGANYGYTF
cdr3_nt: TGTGCCAGCGCAGCAGGGGCGAACTATGGCTACACCTTC
j_call: TRBJ1-2
clone_size: NA
v_call: TRBV2
d_call: NA

cdr3_aa: CASSSTTLDTQYF
cdr3_nt: TGTGCCAGCAGCTCCACGACCCTCGATACGCAGTATTTT
j_call: TRBJ2-3
clone_size: many
v_call: TRBV7-2
d_call: NA

cdr3_aa: CASSLVTQGSSYNEQFF
cdr3_nt: TGCGCCAGCAGCTTGGTCACACAGGGGAGCTCCTACAATGAGCAGTTCTTC
j_call: TRBJ2-1
clone_size: few
v_call: TRBV5-1
d_call: TRBD1

cdr3_aa: CASSPVTTGFETQYF
cdr3_nt: TGTGCCAGCTCACCTGTGACGACAGGGTTCGAGACCCAGTACTTC
j_call: TRBJ2-5
clone_size: few
v_call: TRBV18
d_call: TRBD1

cdr3_aa: CASTMLGLVQETQYF
cdr3_nt: TGTGCCAGCACCATGCTGGGACTAGTTCAAGAGACCCAGTACTTC
j_call: TRBJ2-5
clone_size: many
v_call: TRBV7-8
d_call: TRBD2

cdr3_aa: CASRGSTYEQYF
cdr3_nt: TGTGCCAGCAGGGGGTCTACCTACGAGCAGTACTTC
j_call: TRBJ2-7
clone_size: few
v_call: TRBV28
d_call: NA

cdr3_aa: CASTFIRDSRNQPQHF
cdr3_nt: TGTGCCAGCACTTTTATACGGGACAGTAGAAATCAGCCCCAGCATTTT
j_call: TRBJ1-5
clone_size: NA
v_call: TRBV28
d_call: TRBD1

cdr3_aa: CSARVYLGMNTEAFF
cdr3_nt: TGCAGTGCTAGAGTATACTTGGGCATGAACACTGAAGCTTTCTTT
j_call: TRBJ1-1
clone_size: NA
v_call: TRBV20-1
d_call: NA

cdr3_aa: CASSFRLGGETQYF
cdr3_nt: TGCGCCAGCAGCTTTCGGCTAGGGGGGGAGACCCAGTACTTC
j_call: TRBJ2-5
clone_size: many
v_call: TRBV5-1
d_call: NA

cdr3_aa: CASSPQASNEKLFF
cdr3_nt: TGTGCCAGCAGTCCGCAGGCCTCTAATGAAAAACTGTTTTTT
j_call: TRBJ1-4
clone_size: many
v_call: TRBV12-3/TRBV12-4
d_call: NA

cdr3_aa: CASRGTSQTEKQFF
cdr3_nt: TGTGCCAGCAGGGGGACTAGCCAGACGGAGAAGCAGTTCTTC
j_call: TRBJ2-1
clone_size: NA
v_call: TRBV2
d_call: TRBD2

cdr3_aa: CASSQRVLREGFTDTQYF
cdr3_nt: TGTGCCAGCAGCCAAAGAGTTTTGCGGGAGGGCTTCACAGATACGCAGTATTTT
j_call: TRBJ2-3
clone_size: NA
v_call: TRBV3-1
d_call: TRBD2

cdr3_aa: CASSLGDTDEQYF
cdr3_nt: TGTGCCAGCAGCTTAGGGGACACCGACGAGCAGTACTTC
j_call: TRBJ2-7
clone_size: few
v_call: TRBV7-6
d_call: NA

cdr3_aa: CASSDSGDPTDTQYF
cdr3_nt: TGTGCCAGCAGTGACAGTGGGGACCCCACAGATACGCAGTATTTT
j_call: TRBJ2-3
clone_size: NA
v_call: TRBV6-4
d_call: NA

cdr3_aa: CASSIPSGANVLTF
cdr3_nt: TGTGCCAGTAGTATTCCCTCTGGGGCCAACGTCCTGACTTTC
j_call: TRBJ2-6
clone_size: NA
v_call: TRBV19
d_call: NA

cdr3_aa: CASSVGRASYEQYF
cdr3_nt: TGTGCCAGCAGCGTCGGGAGGGCCTCCTACGAGCAGTACTTC
j_call: TRBJ2-7
clone_size: many
v_call: TRBV9
d_call: TRBD2

cdr3_aa: CASSQEGYRGFPNSPLHF
cdr3_nt: TGTGCCAGCAGCCAAGAAGGGTACAGGGGGTTCCCTAATTCACCCCTCCACTTT
j_call: TRBJ1-6
clone_size: NA
v_call: TRBV14
d_call: TRBD1

cdr3_aa: CASSGLAGEGETDTQYF
cdr3_nt: TGCGCCAGCAGTGGACTAGCGGGAGAGGGGGAAACAGATACGCAGTATTTT
j_call: TRBJ2-3
clone_size: once
v_call: TRBV4-3
d_call: TRBD2

cdr3_aa: CASTANYGYTF
cdr3_nt: TGCGCCAGCACAGCTAACTATGGCTACACCTTC
j_call: TRBJ1-2
clone_size: many
v_call: TRBV10-2
d_call: NA

cdr3_aa: CASRRGVNYGYTF
cdr3_nt: TGTGCCAGCAGGCGGGGGGTTAACTATGGCTACACCTTC
j_call: TRBJ1-2
clone_size: NA
v_call: TRBV12-3/TRBV12-4
d_call: NA

cdr3_aa: CASSRDFTDTQYF
cdr3_nt: TGCGCCAGTTCCCGGGATTTCACAGATACGCAGTATTTT
j_call: TRBJ2-3
clone_size: few
v_call: TRBV5-1
d_call: NA

cdr3_aa: CASSLEGSGIENEQFF
cdr3_nt: TGTGCCAGCAGCTTAGAAGGTAGCGGGATAGAAAATGAGCAGTTCTTC
j_call: TRBJ2-1
clone_size: few
v_call: TRBV7-8
d_call: TRBD2

cdr3_aa: CASSQGSGSPNEQFF
cdr3_nt: TGTGCCAGCAGCCAAGGTAGCGGGAGTCCGAATGAGCAGTTCTTC
j_call: TRBJ2-1
clone_size: many
v_call: TRBV3-1
d_call: TRBD2

cdr3_aa: CASSSLPNPSYNEQFF
cdr3_nt: TGTGCCAGCAGTTCGCTTCCAAATCCCTCCTACAATGAGCAGTTCTTC
j_call: TRBJ2-1
clone_size: many
v_call: TRBV27
d_call: NA

cdr3_aa: CASSHSNHRWASGRETYNEQFF
cdr3_nt: TGTGCCAGCAGCCACTCGAATCACCGATGGGCTAGCGGGAGAGAAACCTACAATGAGCAGTTCTTC
j_call: TRBJ2-1
clone_size: many
v_call: TRBV3-1
d_call: TRBD2

cdr3_aa: CSVVWAGDYGYTF
cdr3_nt: TGCAGCGTTGTTTGGGCTGGCGACTATGGCTACACCTTC
j_call: TRBJ1-2
clone_size: NA
v_call: TRBV29-1
d_call: NA

cdr3_aa: CASSPEVYWTSGIQDTQYF
cdr3_nt: TGTGCCAGCAGCCCCGAGGTGTACTGGACTAGCGGGATTCAAGATACGCAGTATTTT
j_call: TRBJ2-3
clone_size: many
v_call: TRBV11-2
d_call: TRBD2